The source of this T cell receptor beta chain is a study of T cells expressing NK-cell markers. Study in general: Among the eight sequenced donors, seven tested HCMV-seropositive and one tested seronegative.

From the 5' RACE reads, TCRdb lists one entry per CDR3 protein and no DNA. Its clone listing holds 350,000 to 450,000 distinct CDR3 sequences. This CDR3 contains 16 residues. Germline lookup yields CDR1 MNHEY and CDR2 SVGAGI. The V gene is TRBV6-5, the J gene TRBJ1-5; TCRdb reports TRBD1, a call that lacks DNA to check it against. The source material was blood T cells: a sorted CD56 or NKG2C T cell subset, CD4+ or CD8+ T cells, or bulk PBMC T cells (not recorded which). This receptor was taken from a man aged 18-70 years in good health. The chain's CDR3 is CASSSGQGFGNQPQHF.